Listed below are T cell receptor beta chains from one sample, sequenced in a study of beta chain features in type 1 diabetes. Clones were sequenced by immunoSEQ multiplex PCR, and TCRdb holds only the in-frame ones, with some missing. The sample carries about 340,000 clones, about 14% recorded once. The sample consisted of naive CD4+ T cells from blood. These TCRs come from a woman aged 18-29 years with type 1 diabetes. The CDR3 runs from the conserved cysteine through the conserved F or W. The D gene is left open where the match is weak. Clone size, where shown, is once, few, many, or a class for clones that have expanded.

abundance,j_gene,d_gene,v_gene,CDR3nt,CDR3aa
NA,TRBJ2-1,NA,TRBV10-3,TGTGCCATCAGTGAACCGGGACTTCCAACTCATGAGCAGTTCTTC,CAISEPGLPTHEQFF
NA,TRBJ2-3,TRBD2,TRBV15,TGTGCCACCAGCAGAGGGGGACTAGCGGGAGATACGCAGTATTTT,CATSRGGLAGDTQYF
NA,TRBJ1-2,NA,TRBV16,TGTGCCAGCAGCCAATCACAGATCTATGGCTACACCTTC,CASSQSQIYGYTF
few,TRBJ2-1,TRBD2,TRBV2,TGTGCCAGCGGGGGGACTAGCGGGATTGAGCAGTTCTTC,CASGGTSGIEQFF
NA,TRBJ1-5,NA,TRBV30,TGTGCCTGGAGTGCCCGCGGCGGGGAGGTCAGCAATCAGCCCCAGCATTTT,CAWSARGGEVSNQPQHF
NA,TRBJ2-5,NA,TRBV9,TGTGCCAGCAGCGCTACCCCCAAGAGCCAAGAGACCCAGTACTTC,CASSATPKSQETQYF
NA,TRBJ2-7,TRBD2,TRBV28,TGTGCCAGCAGTTTGACTAGCGGATCCTACGAGCAGTACTTC,CASSLTSGSYEQYF
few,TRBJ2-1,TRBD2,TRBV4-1,TGCGCCAGCAGCCAACTGGGACTACCCTACAATGAGCAGTTCTTC,CASSQLGLPYNEQFF
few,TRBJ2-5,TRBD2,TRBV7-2,TGTGCCAGCAGCGCGAGACTAGCGGGTGGGGCGGAGACCCAGTACTTC,CASSARLAGGAETQYF
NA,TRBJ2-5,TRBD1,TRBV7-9,TGTGCCAGCAGCCTAGGGACAGACCAAGAGACCCAGTACTTC,CASSLGTDQETQYF
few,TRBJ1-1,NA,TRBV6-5,TGTGCCAGCAGTCCACAGGGGAACACTGAAGCTTTCTTT,CASSPQGNTEAFF